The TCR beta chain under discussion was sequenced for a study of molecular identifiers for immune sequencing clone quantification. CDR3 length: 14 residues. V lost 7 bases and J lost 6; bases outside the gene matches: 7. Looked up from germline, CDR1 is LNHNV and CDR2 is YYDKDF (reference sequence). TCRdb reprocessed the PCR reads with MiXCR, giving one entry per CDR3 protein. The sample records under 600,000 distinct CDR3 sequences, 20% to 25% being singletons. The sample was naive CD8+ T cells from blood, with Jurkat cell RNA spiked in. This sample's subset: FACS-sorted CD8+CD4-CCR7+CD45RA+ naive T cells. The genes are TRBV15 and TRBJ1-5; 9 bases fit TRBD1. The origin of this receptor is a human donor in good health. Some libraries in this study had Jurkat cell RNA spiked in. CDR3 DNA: TGTGCCACCACCAGGGACAGGGCAGCTCAGCCCCAGCATTTT. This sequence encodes CATTRDRAAQPQHF.